The 27 T cell receptor beta chains below all came from one sample that was sequenced in a study of cytomegalovirus exposure and HLA in healthy donors. Amplification used 60 Vbeta primers and 13 Jbeta primers. TCRdb keeps only in-frame clones here, not all; method: immunoSEQ multiplex PCR. The sample carries about 110,000 clones, roughly 70% recorded once. The sample taken for sequencing was PBMCs. Receptors originate from a man aged 35 to 55 in good health and CMV-seronegative.

V usage is TRBV28 and J usage is TRBJ2-7, with 8 positions matching TRBD1. The CDR3 sequence is 14 residues long. V was clipped by 4 bases and J by 6 bases; unmatched bases: 8. Germline CDR1 and CDR2: MDHEN and SYDVKM. Here the CDR3 reads CASSSKDREGEQYF. The CDR3 DNA sequence: TGTGCCAGCAGTTCAAAGGACAGGGAAGGCGAGCAGTACTTC.

The rearrangement links TRBV19 to TRBJ2-7; D might be TRBD2 (6 bases). CDR1 LNHDA and CDR2 SQIVND come from the germline V gene (reference sequence). V shed 6 bases and J shed 0 bases, with 12 bases lying between them. The CDR3 covers 14 residues. CDR3 bases: TGTGCCAGTAGCCCTGTCGGGAGCTCCTACGAGCAGTACTTC. Translated, it gives CASSPVGSSYEQYF. The whole variable domain, remainder taken from reference TRBV19 and TRBJ2-7, is DGGITQSPKYLFRKEGQNVTLSCEQNLNHDAMYWYRQDPGQGLRLIYYSQIVNDFQKGDIAEGYSVSREKKESFPLTVTSAQKNPTAFYLCASSPVGSSYEQYFGPGTRLTVT.

The chain combines TRBV7-2 with TRBJ2-3, with D tentatively TRBD2 (6 bases). CDR1 SGHTA and CDR2 FQGNSA come from the germline V gene. The CDR3 is made up of 14 amino acids. Trimming took 5 bases from V and 2 from J, leaving 11 bases between them. CDR3: CASSPGLPTDTQYF. The CDR3 nucleotides are TGTGCCAGCAGCCCTGGACTACCCACAGATACGCAGTATTTT.

The chain joins TRBV5-1 to TRBJ2-2; 13 nucleotides line up with TRBD2. J lost 2 bases, V lost 1 base, and 5 bases had no gene match. The length of the CDR3 is 18 residues. Germline CDR1 and CDR2: SGHRS and YFSETQ. CDR3 DNA: TGCGCCAGCAGCTTGCGGACTAGCGGGAGTATCAACACCGGGGAGCTGTTTTTT. Translated: CASSLRTSGSINTGELFF.

As to this clone: At the DNA level, this CDR3 is encoded by other sequences in the same sample as well. This rearrangement joins TRBV6-5 to TRBJ1-6; D is uncertain. The CDR3 is made up of 15 amino acids. V gave up 8 bases and J gave up 6 bases, with 17 bases separating them. From germline, CDR1 is MNHEY and CDR2 SVGAGI. The CDR3 sequence is CASSNPGPFNSPLHF. The CDR3 DNA reads TGTGCCAGCTCCAACCCAGGCCCCTTTAATTCACCCCTCCACTTT.

The rearrangement links TRBV27 to TRBJ2-7; D ambiguous. Trimming shortened V by 7 bases and J by 0 bases, and 13 bases separated the two germline ends. CDR3 length: 14 residues. The germline V gene encodes CDR1 MNHEY and CDR2 SMNVEV (reference sequence). The CDR3 spells CASTSTVSSYEQYF. The DNA of the CDR3 is TGTGCCAGCACTTCAACCGTGAGCTCCTACGAGCAGTACTTC.

This chain joins TRBV5-4 and TRBJ1-1; 10 bases are shared with TRBD1. Trimming removed 1 base from V and 1 base from J; junction bases left unmatched: 4. The CDR3 has 16 residues. In germline, CDR1 is SGHNT, CDR2 YYREEE (reference sequence). CDR3 sequence (DNA): TGTGCCAGCAGCTTGAGACAGGGGGCGAGGAACACTGAAGCTTTCTTT. The encoded protein is CASSLRQGARNTEAFF.

The genes are TRBV4-3 and TRBJ2-2; 8 bases line up with TRBD1. The CDR3 runs 18 residues. With V trimmed by 0 bases and J by 1 base, 7 bases remained unmatched. Germline V lookup: CDR1 LGHNA, CDR2 YSLEER. CDR3: CASSQDREGQGNTGELFF. In DNA form, the CDR3 reads TGCGCCAGCAGCCAAGATCGAGAAGGACAGGGGAACACCGGGGAGCTGTTTTTT.

This chain links TRBV25-1 with TRBJ1-2, with D possibly matching TRBD1 (6 bases). The CDR3 has 15 residues. Germline V CDR1 and CDR2: MGHDK, SYGVNS. V was shortened by 2 bases and J by 6 bases, with 16 bases between the two germline ends. The CDR3: CASSEQGTPGDGYTF. The CDR3 DNA reads as TGTGCCAGCAGTGAACAGGGGACACCGGGCGATGGCTACACCTTC.

J is TRBJ2-2 and V is TRBV4-1; TRBD2 matches at 8 bases. This CDR3 comprises 15 residues. The germline CDR1 and CDR2 sequences are MGHRA and YSYEKL. V dropped 0 bases and J dropped 7; count of bases not matched to a gene: 4. This CDR3 is CASSQEGLGYGELFF. The CDR3 bases are TGCGCCAGCAGCCAAGAGGGACTAGGTTACGGGGAGCTGTTTTTT.

This rearrangement joins TRBV11-3 to TRBJ2-5; a weak D match, TRBD2 (5 bases). This CDR3 region has 14 residues. Deletions cut 4 bases from V and 4 bases from J, with 13 bases between. Germline lookup yields CDR1 SGHNT and CDR2 YENEEA. CDR3 amino acids: CASSSYLRGETQYF. As DNA, the CDR3 is TGTGCCAGCAGCTCGTACCTCCGGGGAGAGACCCAGTACTTC.

The V call is TRBV27, the J call TRBJ2-1; TRBD1 matches 9 bases. The CDR3 runs 13 residues. Germline CDR1 MNHEY, CDR2 SMNVEV (reference sequence). Germline trimming cut 5 bases from V and 16 bases from J; bases unmatched to any gene: 12. Here the CDR3 reads CASSLPGRTGDFF. The CDR3 nucleotides are TGTGCCAGCAGTCTCCCCGGCAGGACAGGGGATTTCTTC.

Details on this clone: One junction end does not reproduce the germline sequence, and a read error may be involved. The chain has TRBV5-3 and TRBJ2-3; 8 positions match TRBD2. TRBV5-3 is noted as an ORF with a role that remains uncertain. This CDR3 is 15 amino acids long. The CDR3 region is CARSSLADPTNTQYF. The CDR3 DNA sequence: TGTGCCAGAAGCTCACTAGCGGACCCCACAAATACGCAGTATTTT.

This chain connects TRBV5-4 to TRBJ2-1; TRBD2 aligns across 14 bases. The germline V gene encodes CDR1 SGHNT and CDR2 YYREEE (reference sequence). The CDR3 covers 18 residues. V lost 5 bases and J lost 7; bases outside the gene matches: 14. CDR3 sequence reads: CASSRGLAGAGRGNEQFF. CDR3 nucleotides: TGTGCCAGCAGTCGGGGACTAGCGGGAGCTGGGAGAGGGAATGAGCAGTTCTTC.

The V gene is TRBV4-1, the J gene TRBJ2-5; tentative D call: TRBD1 (5 bases). The length of the CDR3 is 13 residues. The ends were cut back, 6 bases at V and 5 bases at J, with 13 bases in the middle. Germline assignment: CDR1 MGHRA and CDR2 YSYEKL. Written as DNA, the CDR3 is TGCGCCAGCAGTTCCAGGGTCTGGGAGACCCAGTACTTC. Translation gives CASSSRVWETQYF.

The sample holds one count of this clone. The chain employs TRBV10-2 and TRBJ2-7, with a weak D call TRBD2 (5 bases). Trimming removed 3 bases at V and 11 bases at J, with 11 bases between. The CDR3 is 11 amino acids. Germline CDR1 and CDR2: WSHSY and SAAADI. The CDR3: CASSDGLAEYF. DNA for the CDR3: TGCGCCAGCAGTGACGGGCTAGCTGAGTACTTC.

The genes are TRBV11-2 and TRBJ2-1; D is undetermined. Germline CDR1 and CDR2: SGHAT and FQNNGV. The length of the CDR3 is 16 residues. Trimming pared 5 bases from V and 4 bases from J, leaving 18 bases between. The CDR3 coding sequence is TGTGCCAGCAGCGCCACCCGGGTTATCTGGTACAATGAGCAGTTCTTC. Amino acid sequence: CASSATRVIWYNEQFF. Using reference TRBV11-2 and TRBJ2-1 for the parts outside the CDR3, the full variable domain is EAGVAQSPRYKIIEKRQSVAFWCNPISGHATLYWYQQILGQGPKLLIQFQNNGVVDDSQLPKDRFSAERLKGVDSTLKIQPAKLEDSAVYLCASSATRVIWYNEQFFGPGTRLTVL.

This rearrangement joins TRBV4-3 to TRBJ1-6; TRBD1 matches 10 bases. The V segment lost 4 bases and the J segment 8 bases; nucleotides outside the gene matches: 14. CDR3 length: 18 residues. Germline V gene lookup returns CDR1 LGHNA and CDR2 YSLEER. In nucleotides, the CDR3 is TGCGCCAGCAGCCTCCACGGCGGCGACAGGGGGCTTGATTCACCCCTCCACTTT. Translation gives CASSLHGGDRGLDSPLHF.

The chain links TRBV6-5 to TRBJ1-6; D ambiguous. The CDR3 loop spans 14 amino acids. CDR1 and CDR2 from the germline V gene are MNHEY and SVGAGI. Trimming pared 0 bases from V and 10 bases from J, leaving 10 bases between. CDR3 protein: CASSYSSGRSPLHF. CDR3 DNA: TGTGCCAGCAGTTACTCGAGCGGGAGGTCACCCCTCCACTTT.

The V and J genes are TRBV7-8 and TRBJ1-4; a weak D match, TRBD1 (5 bases). This CDR3 has 14 residues. V lost 5 bases and J lost 3, with 10 bases in between. CDR1 is SGHVS, CDR2 FQNEAQ, per germline. CDR3 sequence reads: CASSPTASNEKLFF. CDR3 DNA sequence: TGTGCCAGCAGCCCGACAGCCTCTAATGAAAAACTGTTTTTT.

V gene TRBV6-6 combines with J gene TRBJ1-1; D is uncertain. The length of the CDR3 is 15 residues. Germline CDR1 is MNHNY and CDR2 is SVGAGI (reference sequence). Deletions cut 0 bases from V and 8 bases from J, with 16 bases between. DNA of the CDR3: TGTGCCAGCAGTTACTCGAATATCGATACAGCCGAAGCTTTCTTT. It yields the protein CASSYSNIDTAEAFF.

This sequence joins TRBV2 and TRBJ1-2, with 9 bases aligning to TRBD1. CDR1 and CDR2 from the germline V gene are SNHLY and FYNNEI. The V and J ends lost 8 bases and 5 bases, in that order; junction bases with no gene match: 6. The CDR3 totals 13 residues. CDR3 DNA sequence: TGTGCCAGCCCCACTGACAGGGGGTATGGCTACACCTTC. Encoded protein: CASPTDRGYGYTF.

The chain couples TRBV7-9 to TRBJ2-2, with 8 bases aligning to TRBD2. V was clipped by 1 base and J by 4 bases; unmatched bases: 5. The CDR3 totals 16 residues. Germline V gene sequence: CDR1 SEHNR, CDR2 FQNEAQ (reference sequence). In DNA form, the CDR3 reads TGTGCCAGCAGCTTAGTAGCGGGGTTCGGCACCGGGGAGCTGTTTTTT. Encoded protein: CASSLVAGFGTGELFF.

This clone occurred a few times. The chain joins TRBV7-8 to TRBJ2-7; D is uncertain. This CDR3 comprises 13 residues. Germline CDR1 and CDR2: SGHVS and FQNEAQ. Deletions cut 1 base from V and 7 bases from J, with 11 bases between. The DNA of the CDR3 is TGTGCCAGCAGCTTAGTCCCGGGTAGAGAGCAGTACTTC. Translation: CASSLVPGREQYF.

This clone came up a few times. The chain employs TRBV7-9 and TRBJ1-3; D is unclear. From germline, CDR1 is SEHNR and CDR2 FQNEAQ (reference sequence). The CDR3 runs 14 residues. With 10 bases removed from V and 0 bases from J, the gap between germline ends came to 13 bases. DNA of the CDR3: TGTGCCACCCATGACATCCCCTCTGGAAACACCATATATTTT. Protein product: CATHDIPSGNTIYF.

This chain links TRBV6-4 with TRBJ1-6; D remains unclear. Germline CDR1 reads MRHNA; CDR2 reads SNTAGT. The V end lost 4 bases, the J end lost 7 bases, and 8 bases lay between the germline ends. This CDR3 is 13 amino acids long. The CDR3 DNA follows: TGTGCCAGCAGTGTTGAGAGAAATTCACCCCTCCACTTT. Translating it yields CASSVERNSPLHF.

The chain uses TRBV19 and TRBJ2-1; 7 bases align to TRBD2. J was trimmed by 2 bases and V by 4 bases; bases with no gene match: 5. Germline values: CDR1 LNHDA, CDR2 SQIVND (reference sequence). The CDR3 consists of 15 residues. The CDR3 sequence: CASSRAGETYNEQFF. For the CDR3, the DNA is TGTGCCAGTAGTAGGGCGGGAGAGACCTACAATGAGCAGTTCTTC.